What follows are 19 T cell receptor beta chains derived from one specimen sequenced in a study of cytomegalovirus exposure and HLA in healthy donors (TCRdb year 2017). The library came from the immunoSEQ multiplex PCR assay. For the multiplex PCR, a mixture combining 60 forward primers for TCR Vbeta segments and 13 reverse primers for TCR Jbeta segments was used. The immuneACCESS repertoire file appears here via TCRdb, limited to in-frame rearrangements. These files lack a portion of the clones; in checked studies, under half of the deficit traces to unresolved V genes, and the cause of the others is not known. Across this sample there are 130,000 or so clones, with 80% to 85% seen only once. Of the sample, about 7.5% is held by the ten largest clones. Sequenced sample: PBMCs. These receptors were taken from a woman aged 45-65 years in good health and CMV-seropositive.

The chain uses TRBV7-2 and TRBJ1-5; possible D gene TRBD1, 5 bases. This CDR3 is built from 15 residues. The V gene's germline CDR1 is SGHTA and CDR2 FQGNSA. With 4 bases removed from V and 4 bases from J, the gap between germline ends came to 14 bases. The CDR3 region is CASSSKGQTNQPQHF. Written as DNA, the CDR3 is TGTGCCAGCAGCTCAAAGGGGCAGACTAATCAGCCCCAGCATTTT.

This sequence joins TRBV5-1 and TRBJ2-3; 10 positions agree with TRBD2. The CDR3 has 16 amino acids. V shed 3 bases, J shed 4 bases, and the junction held 8 bases outside the gene matches. Germline CDR1 reads SGHRS; CDR2 reads YFSETQ. CDR3 protein: CASSSGLSGRSDTQYF. The CDR3 DNA follows: TGCGCCAGCAGCTCGGGGCTTAGCGGGAGGTCAGATACGCAGTATTTT.

CDR3 nucleotides: TGTGCCAGCAGCTGGACAGGGTCCTACGAGCAGTACTTC. It codes for CASSWTGSYEQYF. The chain couples TRBV11-2 to TRBJ2-7; 8 bases line up with TRBD1. This CDR3 comprises 13 residues. Germline V CDR1 and CDR2: SGHAT, FQNNGV. After removal of 4 bases from V and 1 base from J, the junction contained 0 bases not matched to a gene.

This chain connects TRBV9 to TRBJ2-1; TRBD2 aligns across 7 bases. The CDR3 sequence is 15 residues long. After removal of 6 bases from V and 7 bases from J, the junction contained 13 bases not matched to a gene. The germline V gene encodes CDR1 SGDLS and CDR2 YYNGEE. CDR3 nucleotides: TGTGCCAGCACATCTGGGACTAACAGCCTTAATGAGCAGTTCTTC. Translating gives CASTSGTNSLNEQFF.

This clone has a handful of counts. This chain uses TRBV6-1 with TRBJ2-7, with TRBD1 identical over 8 bases. CDR1 is MNHNS and CDR2 is SASEGT in the germline V gene. Trimming at V came to 4 bases and at J to 5 bases, leaving 7 bases not matched to a gene. This CDR3 is 14 amino acids long. The CDR3 sequence is CASSADRVLDEQYF. Written as DNA, the CDR3 is TGTGCCAGCAGTGCGGACAGGGTTTTAGACGAGCAGTACTTC.

The chain couples TRBV10-1 to TRBJ2-5; 8 positions match TRBD1. The tail of the sequence fits TRBJ2-7 better, so the J call may be wrong. CDR1 and CDR2 from the germline V gene are WNHNN and SYGVQD (reference sequence). The CDR3 is made up of 16 amino acids. CDR3 protein: CASSEKKQGARSEQYF. CDR3 nucleotides: TGCGCCAGCAGTGAAAAAAAGCAGGGGGCAAGGAGCGAGCAGTACTTC.

This clone was picked up a small number of times. J is TRBJ1-2 and V is TRBV7-3; perhaps TRBD1 as D (6 bases). The germline CDR1 and CDR2 sequences are SGHTA and FQGTGA. This CDR3 spans 13 amino acids. V shed 5 bases and J shed 8 bases, with 15 bases lying between them. Here the CDR3 reads CASSPNRVGGYTF. In DNA, the CDR3 is TGTGCCAGCAGCCCTAACAGGGTAGGGGGCTACACCTTC. Complete variable domain (other parts from reference TRBV7-3 and TRBJ1-2): GAGVSQTPSNKVTEKGKYVELRCDPISGHTALYWYRQSLGQGPEFLIYFQGTGAADDSGLPNDRFFAVRPEGSVSTLKIQRTERGDSAVYLCASSPNRVGGYTFGSGTRLTVV.

The DNA of the CDR3 is TGTGCCAGCAGCCCAGACAGGGAGCTAGCTCAGGCTTTCTTT. Protein: CASSPDRELAQAFF. V and J are TRBV6-1 and TRBJ1-1; 7 nucleotides line up with TRBD1. The CDR3 extends over 14 amino acids. Per germline, CDR1 MNHNS and CDR2 SASEGT. Trimming cost V 6 bases and J 11 bases; bases outside gene matches: 15.

The gene calls are TRBV19 and TRBJ2-1; tentative D call: TRBD2 (6 bases). The CDR3 totals 15 residues. Germline CDR1 reads LNHDA; CDR2 reads SQIVND (reference sequence). Trimming shortened V by 10 bases and J by 2 bases, and 18 bases separated the two germline ends. CDR3 amino acids: CATQPGSGTYNEQFF. CDR3 sequence (DNA): TGTGCCACCCAACCAGGTAGCGGAACCTACAATGAGCAGTTCTTC.

This clone was counted once. The chain links TRBV14 to TRBJ2-2; D is unresolved. CDR3 size: 16 residues. Looked up from germline, CDR1 is SGHDN and CDR2 is FVKESK. V shed 1 base and J shed 0 bases, with 9 bases lying between them. The CDR3 bases are TGTGCCAGCAGCCAAGTCAGGCCCTCGAACACCGGGGAGCTGTTTTTT. Protein sequence: CASSQVRPSNTGELFF.

V usage is TRBV7-3 and J usage is TRBJ2-7; 8 positions match TRBD1. The germline gives CDR1 SGHTA, CDR2 FQGTGA. This CDR3 contains 14 residues. V was clipped by 2 bases and J by 7 bases; unmatched bases: 7. The CDR3 sequence: CASSLGQGAGEQYF. The DNA for the CDR3 is TGTGCCAGCAGCTTAGGCCAGGGGGCAGGGGAGCAGTACTTC.

This rearrangement joins TRBV29-1 to TRBJ1-2; weak D call: TRBD1 (6 bases). The CDR3 runs to 11 residues. Per germline, CDR1 SQVTM and CDR2 ANQGSEA. Trimming stripped 6 bases from V and 4 bases from J, with 9 bases between. The DNA for the CDR3 is TGCAGCGTCGCGGACAGCTATGGCTACACCTTC. This translates into CSVADSYGYTF.

Comment on this clone: The sample carries other DNA sequences with the same CDR3. The J gene is TRBJ1-3, the V gene TRBV4-3; D unresolved. V was shortened by 3 bases and J by 2 bases, with 5 bases between the two germline ends. This CDR3 contains 13 residues. Germline V gene data show CDR1 as LGHNA and CDR2 as YSLEER. The CDR3 nucleotides are TGCGCCAGCAGCCATATTCCTGGAAACACCATATATTTT. Translated: CASSHIPGNTIYF.

V and J are TRBV29-1 and TRBJ2-1; D ambiguous. The CDR3 loop spans 12 amino acids. Per the germline V gene, CDR1 is SQVTM and CDR2 is ANQGSEA. V was cut by 5 bases and J by 10 bases, with 15 bases left in between. The CDR3, as DNA: TGCAGCGTTTACCCCTCAGCGCCCGAGCAGTTCTTC. Translation: CSVYPSAPEQFF.

The CDR3 reads CASSEARAWAYEQYF. CDR3 DNA: TGTGCCAGCAGTGAAGCGCGAGCGTGGGCCTACGAGCAGTACTTC. V is TRBV6-1 and J is TRBJ2-7; the D is unclear. Germline V CDR1 and CDR2: MNHNS, SASEGT. This CDR3 region has 15 residues. V dropped 0 bases and J dropped 2 bases, with 11 bases sitting between them.

This chain uses TRBV2 with TRBJ1-2, with 7 bases matching TRBD1. The CDR3 loop spans 15 amino acids. The germline V gene encodes CDR1 SNHLY and CDR2 FYNNEI. V trimming: 7 bases; J trimming: 4 bases; junction bases outside the gene matches: 12. The CDR3 DNA follows: TGTGCCAGCAACGGACAGGCCGGAGGGCGCTATGGCTACACCTTC. Its protein product is CASNGQAGGRYGYTF.

The V gene is TRBV5-6, the J gene TRBJ1-1; D is ambiguous. The CDR3 is made up of 16 amino acids. Trimming removed 1 base at V and 0 bases at J, with 13 bases between. CDR1 is SGHDT and CDR2 is YYEEEE in the germline V gene. The CDR3 DNA reads TGTGCCAGCAGCTTGAGGAGGGTTGGACTGAACACTGAAGCTTTCTTT. Its protein product is CASSLRRVGLNTEAFF. The variable domain in full, with the rest retrieved from reference TRBV5-6 and TRBJ1-1, is DAGVTQSPTHLIKTRGQQVTLRCSPKSGHDTVSWYQQALGQGPQFIFQYYEEEERQRGNFPDRFSGHQFPNYSSELNVNALLLGDSALYLCASSLRRVGLNTEAFFGQGTRLTVV.

In the case of this clone: The sample contains more than one DNA sequence encoding this CDR3. The CDR3 coding sequence is TGTGCCAGCAGTACTAGCGGGAGAGTGGACGAGCAGTACTTC. Amino acid sequence: CASSTSGRVDEQYF. J is TRBJ2-7 and V is TRBV27; 11 positions agree with TRBD2. Germline assignment: CDR1 MNHEY and CDR2 SMNVEV (reference sequence). Unmatched junction bases numbered 5, after V lost 5 bases and J lost 5 bases. The CDR3 has 14 amino acids.

V gene TRBV9 combines with J gene TRBJ2-7; D is uncertain. This CDR3 has 14 residues. V was trimmed by 2 bases and J by 2 bases, leaving 11 bases between them. Germline V CDR1 and CDR2: SGDLS, YYNGEE. Here the CDR3 reads CASSVHSRTYEQYF. CDR3 in DNA: TGTGCCAGCAGCGTTCACAGCCGGACCTACGAGCAGTACTTC.